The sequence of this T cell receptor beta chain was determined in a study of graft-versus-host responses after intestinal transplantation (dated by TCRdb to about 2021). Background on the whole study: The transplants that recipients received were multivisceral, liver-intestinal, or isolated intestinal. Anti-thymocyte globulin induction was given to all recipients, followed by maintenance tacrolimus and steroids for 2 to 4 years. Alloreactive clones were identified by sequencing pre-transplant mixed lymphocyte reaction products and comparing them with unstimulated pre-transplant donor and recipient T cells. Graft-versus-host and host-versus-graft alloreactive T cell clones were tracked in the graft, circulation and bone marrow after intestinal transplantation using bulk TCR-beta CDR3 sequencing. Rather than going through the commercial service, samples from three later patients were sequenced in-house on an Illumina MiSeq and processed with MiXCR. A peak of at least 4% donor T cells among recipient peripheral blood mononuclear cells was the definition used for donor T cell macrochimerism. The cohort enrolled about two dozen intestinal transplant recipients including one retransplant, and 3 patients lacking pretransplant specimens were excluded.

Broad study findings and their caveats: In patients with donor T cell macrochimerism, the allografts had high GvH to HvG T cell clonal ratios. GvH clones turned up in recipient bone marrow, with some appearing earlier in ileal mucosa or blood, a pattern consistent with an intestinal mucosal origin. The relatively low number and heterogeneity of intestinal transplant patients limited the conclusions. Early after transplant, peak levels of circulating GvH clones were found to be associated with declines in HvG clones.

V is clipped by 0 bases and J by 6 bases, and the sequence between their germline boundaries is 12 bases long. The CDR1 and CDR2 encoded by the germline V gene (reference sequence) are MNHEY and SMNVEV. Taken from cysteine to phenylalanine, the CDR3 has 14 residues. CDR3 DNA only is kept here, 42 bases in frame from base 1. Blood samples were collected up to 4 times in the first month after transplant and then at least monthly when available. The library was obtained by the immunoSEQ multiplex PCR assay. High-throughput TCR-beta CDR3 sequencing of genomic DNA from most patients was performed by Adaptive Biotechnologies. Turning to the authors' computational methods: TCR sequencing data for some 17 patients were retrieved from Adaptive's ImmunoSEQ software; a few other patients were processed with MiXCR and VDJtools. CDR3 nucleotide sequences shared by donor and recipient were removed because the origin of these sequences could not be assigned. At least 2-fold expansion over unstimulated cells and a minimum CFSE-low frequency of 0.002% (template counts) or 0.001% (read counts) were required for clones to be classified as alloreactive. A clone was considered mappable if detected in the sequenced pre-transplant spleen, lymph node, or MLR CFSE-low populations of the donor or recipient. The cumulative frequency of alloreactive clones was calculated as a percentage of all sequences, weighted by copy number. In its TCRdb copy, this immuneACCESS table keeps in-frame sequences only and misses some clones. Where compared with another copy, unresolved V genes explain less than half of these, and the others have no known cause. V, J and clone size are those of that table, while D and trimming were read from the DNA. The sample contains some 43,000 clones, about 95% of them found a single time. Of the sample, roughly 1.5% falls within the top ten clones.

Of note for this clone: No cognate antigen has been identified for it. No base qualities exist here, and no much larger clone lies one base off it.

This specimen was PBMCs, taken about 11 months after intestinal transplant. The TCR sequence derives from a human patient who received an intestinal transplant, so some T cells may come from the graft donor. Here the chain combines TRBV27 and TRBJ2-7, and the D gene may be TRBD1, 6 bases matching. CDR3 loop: CASSLSKGDSEQYF. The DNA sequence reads TGTGCCAGCAGTTTATCGAAGGGGGATTCCGAGCAGTACTTC.